The entry that follows covers one TCR beta chain sequence. Its target is unknown. The data were taken from a study of blood T cells in healthy people across ages. It was with a sample-barcoded 5' primer and a J-beta primer mix that a second PCR of roughly 7 to 12 cycles was run. Each CDR3 protein is one row after TCRdb ran MiXCR on the 5' RACE reads. The profile shows fewer than 2,000,000 distinct CDR3 sequences, 30% to 40% of them singletons. In germline, CDR1 is MNHEY, CDR2 SVGEGT. Trimming cost V 7 bases and J 2 bases, with 22 bases left between them. The CDR3 spans 17 residues. Notes on the study in general: Unsorted PBMCs blocked a conclusive comparison of naive and antigen-experienced cells.

This receptor was taken from a human donor in good health. The chain joins TRBV6-2 or TRBV6-3 to TRBJ2-3; D is possibly TRBD2 (5 bases). Material for sequencing was blood. In DNA, the CDR3 is TGTGCCAGCACTAAACCACCGGCGGGCGGTTCCACAGATACGCAGTATTTT. It yields the protein CASTKPPAGGSTDTQYF.